This T cell receptor (beta chain) was sequenced for a study of beta chain features in type 1 diabetes. Study-level information: Age and gender were similar between patients and healthy donors, as were cell yields.

Germline values: CDR1 MGHDK, CDR2 SYGVNS. The CDR3 covers 13 residues. V gave up 8 bases and J gave up 7 bases; unmatched junction bases: 7. This clone has a single count. Antigen: not known. Study findings and constraints: It was among patients, rather than healthy donors, that naive, central memory and Treg TCRB repertoires appeared more similar. When VDJ junctions were examined, type 1 diabetes patients showed fewer insertions and more deletions. Across all four CD4+ subsets, people with type 1 diabetes showed modestly shorter TCRB CDR3s.

All of the isolated RNA was reverse transcribed, so expressed TCRB transcripts were sequenced. Assay used: immunoSEQ multiplex PCR; TCRdb lists only in-frame clones, some missing. Among 500,000 to 650,000 clones listed, 9.5% to 15% were seen once. Sorting based on CD45RO/CCR7/CD25/CD127/CD95/CD27 separated CD4+ naive, central memory, regulatory and stem cell-like memory cells. Sequencing was performed on naive CD4+ T cells from blood. This TCR was sampled from a man younger than 45 with type 1 diabetes. This sequence joins TRBV25-1 and TRBJ1-4, with TRBD1 identical over 7 bases. In DNA, the CDR3 is TGTGCCAGCTCAGGGGGAGTCGGTGAAAAACTGTTTTTT. Translating it yields CASSGGVGEKLFF.